This T cell receptor (beta chain) was sequenced in a study of T cells in Graves' hyperthyroidism and ophthalmopathy (dated 2019 in TCRdb). For the study in its entirety: Peripheral blood was collected at initial diagnosis, before any treatment. A discovery cohort of approximately 97 patients, roughly 43 with Graves' ophthalmopathy and roughly 59 with stable Graves' hyperthyroidism, was used to find distinguishing TCR V-J signatures. Prospective prediction of ophthalmopathy was tested in an independent validation cohort of under 20 hyperthyroidism patients and roughly 16 patients who later progressed to ophthalmopathy. The roughly 94 discovery patients were randomly split 7:3 into training and test sets. In more than five Graves' hyperthyroidism patients, the study also compared T-cell repertoires from thyroid tissue with T-cell repertoires from blood. Following sampling, methimazole starting at 30 mg daily was given to hyperthyroidism patients, and high-dose intravenous methylprednisolone was given to ophthalmopathy patients. According to the paper, TCR Vbeta CDR3 sequencing was carried out on 120 to 150 peripheral blood samples, which came from over 40 ophthalmopathy, approximately 72 hyperthyroidism and roughly 17 progressor patients. What the research found in general, with its limitations: A 13 V-J signature model separated ophthalmopathy from stable hyperthyroidism, with over 85% sensitivity and roughly 84% specificity in cross-validation and 80%/75% in testing. Sample size was not statistically predetermined, and blinding of investigators to group allocation was not performed. In validation, progression to ophthalmopathy was predicted by the model with about 70% sensitivity and 72% to 80% specificity, a median of 6.5 months before onset. Blood samples also contained most of the expanded thyroid clonotypes (frequency above 0.001), which suggests that blood repertoires may reflect thyroid immune responses.

The TCR beta CDR3 regions were amplified from the RNA transcripts. The first round of RT-PCR for the TCR CDR3 was performed with the HTBI primer set and the Qiagen OneStep RT-PCR kit. Libraries were constructed in a second round of multiplex PCR, after which size selection and purification were performed. Sequencing of the libraries was done on an Illumina HiSeq2000 using paired-end 100 bp reads. The paper's processing steps were these. SOAPnuke was used to process the raw data, throwing out any read that contained adapters or uncalled bases, had a mean Phred below 15, or lacked an exact constant-primer or identifier match. High-quality paired reads were merged with COPE v1.2.5, and unique nucleotide sequences were defined as clonotypes. MiTCR v1.1 was used to align clonotypes to the IMGT TRBV, TRBD and TRBJ reference segments. Analysis was restricted to V-J combinations with a frequency above 0.0001, which covered 99.2% of repertoires. The TCS score was defined as the ratio of F50 (clonal expansion) to E x V (chaos), calculated using BLOSUM62-based TCRdist between CDR3 peptides within each V-J. Welch's t-statistics and random forest reduced fewer than 600 V-J features to some 14, which were used in a naive Bayes classifier (R e1071). TCRdb reprocessed the public reads (quality trimming at Q25 with fastp, clone calling with MiXCR) and kept in-frame beta chains. Here each entry gathers all rows of one CDR3 protein and keeps the most common genes and DNA. The V and J calls shown here were made by TCRdb, not taken from the authors' results. In this sample the table shows hundreds of thousands of distinct CDR3 sequences, about 20% of which occur a single time. The ten largest clonotypes hold 34% of the sample.

This clonotype occurred a few times. Its target antigen remains unknown. No base qualities exist here, and no much larger clone lies one base off it. Moderately to severely active disease, a Clinical Activity Score of at least 3, a NOSPECS grade of at least 4, and a duration under 3 months were present in ophthalmopathy patients. Exclusion was applied to patients with uncontrolled infections, other autoimmune diseases, pregnancy or lactation. Clinical symptoms, serum thyroxine and TRAb, thyroid ultrasound, and orbital computed tomography formed the basis for the diagnoses. PBMCs were separated from roughly 9.6 ml of fresh peripheral blood using Ficoll-Paque density gradient centrifugation. Total RNA was extracted with Trizol reagent, and quality was checked on an Agilent 2100 Bioanalyzer. Looking up the germline V gene (reference sequence) yields CDR1 SEHNR and CDR2 FQNEAQ. There are 17 amino acids in the CDR3, from cysteine to phenylalanine inclusive. Only CDR3 DNA is held: 51 bases, read in frame from base 1. Relative to germline, V is 4 bases shorter and J is 6 bases shorter, with 19 bases between their ends.

The sequencing input was blood. This clonotype originated in a man younger than 45 with Graves' ophthalmopathy. The receptor chain draws on TRBV7-9 and TRBJ1-6; no confident D gene assignment can be made. The DNA reads as follows: TGTGCCAGCAGCTCACAGTATGAGGAGCTTATTAATTCACCCCTCCACTTT. Translated, it reads CASSSQYEELINSPLHF.